Described below is a single T cell receptor beta chain sequence and its context. Its antigen is currently unknown. Germline V lookup: CDR1 SEHNR, CDR2 FQNEAQ (reference sequence). Trimming took 3 bases from V and 5 from J, leaving 7 bases between them. CDR3 length equals 12 residues. Individuals having autoimmune disease history or systemic immunosuppression were not enrolled. This sample is drawn from a study of OX40 agonist ivuxolimab in advanced cancers. At the level of the study: The group had a mean age of 60 years, ranged from about 23 to 85, and was just under 85% male.

TCRdb's copy holds only in-frame clones and misses some; the assay was immunoSEQ multiplex PCR. The sample includes 40,000 to 45,000 clones, about 86% of them seen just once. Broader study findings: In general, CD8+ T cells held more expanded clones than CD4+ did, on average.

This TCR was sampled from an adult with an advanced solid tumor such as melanoma, head and neck, liver or kidney cancer. The rearrangement joins TRBV7-9 to TRBJ1-1; D is unresolved. Here the sequenced sample was CD4+ or CD8+ T cells sorted from blood, taken in a trial of the OX40 agonist ivuxolimab. The CDR3 DNA reads as TGTGCCAGCAGCTTTGTAGTGACTGAAGCTTTCTTT. It translates to CASSFVVTEAFF.